The sample holds a few counts of the clone carrying this T cell receptor (beta chain). Its cognate antigen is unknown. The CDR3 spans 15 residues. Germline lookup yields CDR1 MNHEY and CDR2 SMNVEV (reference sequence). Trimming left V 5 bases short and J 5 bases short, with 16 bases between. The data stem from a study of CD8 T cells in ankylosing spondylitis. General study results and limits: Several highly homologous variants formed a TCR beta motif that appeared characteristic of ankylosing spondylitis blood.

Libraries of TCR beta came from quantitative 5'-RACE with molecular barcodes. TCRdb reprocessed the 5' RACE reads with MiXCR, giving one entry per CDR3 protein. In the table there are 200,000 to 300,000 distinct CDR3 sequences, around 8% of which are singletons. The sequencing sample was made of blood, either unsorted or a sorted T cell fraction (not recorded which). The TCR was taken from a female donor with ankylosing spondylitis or in good health (not recorded which). The chain couples TRBV27 to TRBJ1-5, with D unclear. The CDR3 DNA reads as TGTGCCAGCAGTCCCCGAGTAGGGTGGGATCAGCCCCAGCATTTT. This codes for CASSPRVGWDQPQHF.